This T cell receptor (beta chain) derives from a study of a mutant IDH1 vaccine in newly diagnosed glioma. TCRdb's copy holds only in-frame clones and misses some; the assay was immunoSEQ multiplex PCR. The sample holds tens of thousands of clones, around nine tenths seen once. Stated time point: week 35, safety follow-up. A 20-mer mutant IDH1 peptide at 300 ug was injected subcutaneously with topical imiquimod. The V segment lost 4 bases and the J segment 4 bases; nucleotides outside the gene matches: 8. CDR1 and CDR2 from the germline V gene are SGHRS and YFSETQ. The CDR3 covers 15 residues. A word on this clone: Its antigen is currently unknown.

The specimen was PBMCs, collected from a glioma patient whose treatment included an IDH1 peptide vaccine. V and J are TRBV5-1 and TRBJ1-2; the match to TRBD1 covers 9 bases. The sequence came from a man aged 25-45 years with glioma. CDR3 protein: CASSKRQGVTYGYTF. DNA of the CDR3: TGCGCCAGCAGCAAAAGACAGGGGGTAACCTATGGCTACACCTTC.